This paragraph covers one TCR beta chain sequence. The sample is drawn from a study of early T cells in non-severe SARS-CoV-2 infection. Trimming took off 9 bases at V and 0 bases at J, with 15 bases between the two ends. Per the germline V gene, CDR1 is MNHEY and CDR2 is SVGEGT. The CDR3 has 15 amino acids. Via MiXCR, TCRdb re-called the 5' RACE reads, giving one row per CDR3 protein. The table lists about 36,000 distinct CDR3 sequences, roughly 9.9% of them singletons, with roughly an eighth in the top ten. The clonotype originates from an adult who was a healthcare worker with PCR-confirmed SARS-CoV-2 infection or an uninfected control (not recorded which). This rearrangement joins TRBV6-2 or TRBV6-3 to TRBJ2-1; either TRBD1 or TRBD2 may supply D (5 bases each). The sequenced material came from whole blood. Here the CDR3 DNA reads TGTGCCAGTGATTCTGGGACGCGCTCCTACAATGAGCAGTTCTTC. Residues: CASDSGTRSYNEQFF.